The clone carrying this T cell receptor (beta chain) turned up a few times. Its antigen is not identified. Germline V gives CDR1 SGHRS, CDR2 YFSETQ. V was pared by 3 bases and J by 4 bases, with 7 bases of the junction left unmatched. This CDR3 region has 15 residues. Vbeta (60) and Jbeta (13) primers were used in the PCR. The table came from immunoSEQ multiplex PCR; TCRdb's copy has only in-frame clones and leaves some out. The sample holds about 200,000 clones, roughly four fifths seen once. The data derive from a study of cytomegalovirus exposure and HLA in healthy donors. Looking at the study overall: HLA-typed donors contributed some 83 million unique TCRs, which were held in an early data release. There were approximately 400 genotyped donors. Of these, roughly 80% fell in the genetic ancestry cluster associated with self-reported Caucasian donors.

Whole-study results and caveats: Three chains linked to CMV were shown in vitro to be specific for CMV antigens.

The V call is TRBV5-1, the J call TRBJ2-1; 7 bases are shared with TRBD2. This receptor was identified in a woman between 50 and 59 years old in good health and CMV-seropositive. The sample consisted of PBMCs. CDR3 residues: CASSWGLLRYNEQFF. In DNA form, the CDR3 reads TGCGCCAGCAGCTGGGGACTATTAAGATACAATGAGCAGTTCTTC.